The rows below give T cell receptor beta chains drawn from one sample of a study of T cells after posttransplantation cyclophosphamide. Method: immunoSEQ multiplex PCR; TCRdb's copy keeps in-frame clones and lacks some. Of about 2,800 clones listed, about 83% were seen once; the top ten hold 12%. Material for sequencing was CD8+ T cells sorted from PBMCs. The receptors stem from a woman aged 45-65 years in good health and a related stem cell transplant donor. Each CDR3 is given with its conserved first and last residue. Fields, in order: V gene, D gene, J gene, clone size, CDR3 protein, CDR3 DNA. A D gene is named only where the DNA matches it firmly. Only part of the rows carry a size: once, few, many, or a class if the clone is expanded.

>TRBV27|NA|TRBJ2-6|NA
CASSPRGSGANVLTF
TGTGCCAGCAGTCCCAGGGGTTCCGGGGCCAACGTCCTGACTTTC
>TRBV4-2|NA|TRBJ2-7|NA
CASSQDEENTYEQYF
TGTGCCAGCAGCCAAGATGAAGAGAATACCTACGAGCAGTACTTC
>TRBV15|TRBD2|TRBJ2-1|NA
CATSPYASGFYNEQFF
TGTGCCACCAGCCCATATGCTAGCGGGTTCTACAATGAGCAGTTCTTC
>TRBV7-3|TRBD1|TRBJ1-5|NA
CASSLTSDRARRSNQPQHF
TGTGCCAGCAGCTTAACGTCGGACAGGGCACGTCGTAGCAATCAGCCCCAGCATTTT
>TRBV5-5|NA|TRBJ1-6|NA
CASSLGTGSYNSPLHF
TGTGCCAGCAGCTTGGGAACAGGGTCGTATAATTCACCCCTCCACTTT
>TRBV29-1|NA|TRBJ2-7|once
CSVAPPSSYEQYF
TGCAGCGTTGCACCGCCGAGCTCCTACGAGCAGTACTTC
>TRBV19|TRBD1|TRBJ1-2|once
CASRRQGDGYTF
TGTGCCAGTAGGAGACAGGGTGATGGCTACACCTTC
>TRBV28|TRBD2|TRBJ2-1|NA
CASTPLAGGPSSYNEQFF
TGTGCCAGCACCCCCCTAGCGGGAGGACCTAGCTCCTACAATGAGCAGTTCTTC
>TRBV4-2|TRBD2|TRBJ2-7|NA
CASSQDLAEPYEQYF
TGTGCCAGCAGCCAAGATCTAGCGGAGCCCTACGAGCAGTACTTC
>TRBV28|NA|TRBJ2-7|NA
CASSRAIARYEQYF
TGTGCCAGCAGCCGAGCAATCGCGCGGTACGAGCAGTACTTC
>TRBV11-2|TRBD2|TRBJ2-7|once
CASSFSGRAYEQYF
TGTGCCAGCAGCTTTAGCGGGAGGGCCTACGAGCAGTACTTC
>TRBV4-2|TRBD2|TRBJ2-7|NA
CASSQDSGSSYEQYF
TGTGCCAGCAGCCAAGATAGCGGGAGCTCCTACGAGCAGTACTTC
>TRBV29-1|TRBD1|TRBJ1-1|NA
CSARRDSHEAFF
TGCAGCGCAAGGAGGGACAGCCATGAAGCTTTCTTT
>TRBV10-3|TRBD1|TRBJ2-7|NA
CAISATGSYEQYF
TGTGCCATCAGTGCGACAGGGAGCTACGAGCAGTACTTC
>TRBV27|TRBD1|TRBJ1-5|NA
CASSSRQGEGPQHF
TGTGCCAGCAGTTCCCGACAGGGCGAGGGGCCCCAGCATTTT
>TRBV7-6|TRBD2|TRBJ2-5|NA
CASSQSGGSETQYF
TGTGCCAGCAGCCAGTCGGGGGGATCCGAGACCCAGTACTTC
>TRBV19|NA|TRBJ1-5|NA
CAGGTVLYPQHF
TGTGCCGGAGGGACCGTTTTGTATCCCCAGCATTTT
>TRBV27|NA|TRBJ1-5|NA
CASSERDSSAQHF
TGTGCCAGCAGTGAACGGGATTCCTCGGCCCAGCATTTT
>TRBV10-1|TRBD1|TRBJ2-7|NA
CASSDSGTGEGEQYF
TGCGCCAGCAGTGACTCCGGGACAGGAGAGGGGGAGCAGTACTTC
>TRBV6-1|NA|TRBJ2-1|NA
CASREDGSSYNEQFF
TGTGCCAGCAGGGAAGACGGTAGCTCCTACAATGAGCAGTTCTTC
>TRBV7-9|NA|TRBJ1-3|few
CASSPSGGSSGNTIYF
TGTGCCAGCAGCCCCTCCGGGGGGAGCTCTGGAAACACCATATATTTT
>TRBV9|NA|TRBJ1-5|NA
CASSVEPNQPQHF
TGTGCCAGCAGCGTAGAGCCCAATCAGCCCCAGCATTTT
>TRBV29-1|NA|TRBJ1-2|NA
CSVRGGPTTIYYGYTF
TGCAGCGTTAGAGGGGGACCGACGACGATTTACTATGGCTACACCTTC
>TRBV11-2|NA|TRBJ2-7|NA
CASSLERDTAYEQYF
TGTGCCAGCAGCTTAGAAAGGGACACTGCCTACGAGCAGTACTTC